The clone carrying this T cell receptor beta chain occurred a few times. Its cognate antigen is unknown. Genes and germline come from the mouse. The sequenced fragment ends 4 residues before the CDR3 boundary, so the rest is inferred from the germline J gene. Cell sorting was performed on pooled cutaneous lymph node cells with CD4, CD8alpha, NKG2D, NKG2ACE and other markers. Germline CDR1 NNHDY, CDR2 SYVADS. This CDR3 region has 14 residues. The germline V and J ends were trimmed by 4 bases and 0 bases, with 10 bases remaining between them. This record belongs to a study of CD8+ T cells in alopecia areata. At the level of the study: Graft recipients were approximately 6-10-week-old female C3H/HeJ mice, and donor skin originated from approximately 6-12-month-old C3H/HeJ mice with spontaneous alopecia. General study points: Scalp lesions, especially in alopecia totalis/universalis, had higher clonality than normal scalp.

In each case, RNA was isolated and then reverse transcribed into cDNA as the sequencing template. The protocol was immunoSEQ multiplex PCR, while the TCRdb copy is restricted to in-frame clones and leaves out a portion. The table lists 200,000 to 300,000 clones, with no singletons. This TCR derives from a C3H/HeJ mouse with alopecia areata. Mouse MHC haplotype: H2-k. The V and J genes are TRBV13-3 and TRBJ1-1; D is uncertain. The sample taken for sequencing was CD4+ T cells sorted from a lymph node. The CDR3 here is CASSPQAANTEVFF. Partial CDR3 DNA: TGTGCCAGCAGTCCCCAGGCTGCAAACACA.